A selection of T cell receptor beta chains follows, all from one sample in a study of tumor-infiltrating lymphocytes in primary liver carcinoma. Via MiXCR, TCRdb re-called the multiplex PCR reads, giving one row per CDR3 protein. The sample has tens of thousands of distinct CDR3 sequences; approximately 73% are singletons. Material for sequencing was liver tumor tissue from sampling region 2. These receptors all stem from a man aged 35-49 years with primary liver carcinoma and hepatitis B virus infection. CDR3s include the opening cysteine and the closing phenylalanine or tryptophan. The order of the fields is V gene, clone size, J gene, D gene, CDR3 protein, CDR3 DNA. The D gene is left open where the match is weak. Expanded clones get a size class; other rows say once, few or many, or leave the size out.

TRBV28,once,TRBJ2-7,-,CASSLEPFNEQYF,TGTGCCAGCAGTCTGGAGCCGTTCAACGAGCAGTACTTC
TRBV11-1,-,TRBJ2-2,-,CASSYTGPYSGELFF,TGTGCCAGCAGTTATACAGGACCTTACTCAGGGGAGCTGTTTTTT
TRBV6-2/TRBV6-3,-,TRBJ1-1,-,CASSYSLVYNHTEAFF,TGTGCCAGCAGTTACTCGCTGGTTTACAACCACACTGAAGCGTTCTTT